This T cell receptor beta chain was obtained from a study of T cell responses to AZD1222 COVID-19 vaccine. CDR1 is MNHEY, CDR2 SVGEGT, per germline. The CDR3 spans 15 residues. Trimming at V came to 2 bases and at J to 0 bases, leaving 3 bases not matched to a gene. Study results and limitations: Vaccine-associated CD4 TCRs spanned spike, dominant at 160-218 and 743-854.

Only in-frame clones appear in the TCRdb table, and some are missing; sequencing was by immunoSEQ multiplex PCR. The table has some 120,000 clones, roughly nine tenths seen once; the top ten hold 9.5%. Note on this clone: Antigen: not known.

The clonotype comes from an adult who received the AZD1222 COVID-19 vaccine. J is TRBJ2-5 and V is TRBV6-2 or TRBV6-3; 7 bases match TRBD1. The starting material was peripheral blood, obtained 28 days after the second AZD1222 dose. CDR3 nucleotides: TGTGCCAGCAGTTACAACGGACAGGACCAAGAGACCCAGTACTTC. Its translation: CASSYNGQDQETQYF.